The rows below give T cell receptor beta chains drawn from one sample of a study of long-term antiretroviral therapy in people with HIV. Some clones are missing from TCRdb's copy, which holds only in-frame ones; the method was immunoSEQ multiplex PCR. The data contain about 7,100 clones, roughly 80% of them seen just once; the ten biggest clones take up 23%. Sample: unsorted PBMCs, taken 1.1 years after starting antiretroviral therapy. These receptors were collected from a man aged 40-55 years with HIV. Both conserved end residues are part of each CDR3. A D gene is named only where the DNA matches it firmly. Some rows have no size entry. The others give once, few or many, or a class for an expanded clone.

j_call clone_size v_call d_call cdr3_aa cdr3_nt
TRBJ1-3 . TRBV6-6 . CASSPTAFSGNTIYF TGTGCCAGCAGCCCCACAGCTTTCTCTGGAAACACCATATATTTT
TRBJ2-3 . TRBV13 TRBD1 CASSWGQGALADTQYF TGTGCCAGCAGCTGGGGACAGGGGGCGCTGGCAGATACGCAGTATTTT
TRBJ1-1 . TRBV4-2 TRBD1 CASSLGTGGMNTEAFF TGTGCCAGCAGCCTTGGGACAGGAGGAATGAACACTGAAGCTTTCTTT
TRBJ1-2 . TRBV18 TRBD1 CASSPSQPGGGYGYTF TGTGCCAGCTCACCCTCCCAACCAGGGGGGGGCTATGGCTACACCTTC
TRBJ1-5 . TRBV7-8 TRBD1 CASSLWGQLYSNQPQHF TGTGCCAGCAGCTTGTGGGGACAGTTATATAGCAATCAGCCCCAGCATTTT
TRBJ2-3 . TRBV19 . CASSNAASTDTQYF TGTGCCAGTAGTAATGCGGCTAGCACAGATACGCAGTATTTT
TRBJ2-2 . TRBV18 . CASSNPSGTGELFF TGTGCCAGCTCGAATCCCTCGGGGACCGGGGAGCTGTTTTTT
TRBJ2-1 . TRBV7-2 . CASSFWELNEQFF TGTGCCAGCAGCTTCTGGGAGTTGAATGAGCAGTTCTTC
TRBJ1-5 few TRBV6-1 . CASRGLNQPQHF TGTGCCAGCAGGGGGTTGAATCAGCCCCAGCATTTT
TRBJ2-4 . TRBV21-1 . CASGPGLFLAKNIQYF TGTGCCAGCGGCCCGGGACTCTTCCTAGCCAAAAACATTCAGTACTTC
TRBJ2-2 . TRBV18 TRBD1 CASSPSGGTGELFF TGTGCCAGCTCACCTTCAGGGGGCACCGGGGAGCTGTTTTTT
TRBJ2-1 . TRBV15 TRBD2 CATSRTGLAGSEQFF TGTGCCACCAGCAGAACGGGACTAGCGGGGAGTGAGCAGTTCTTC
TRBJ1-2 . TRBV10-2 . CASSDEASYGYTF TGCGCCAGCAGTGATGAGGCCTCCTATGGCTACACCTTC
TRBJ1-1 . TRBV5-4 TRBD1 CASSTGQGPEAFF TGTGCCAGCAGCACAGGACAGGGACCTGAAGCTTTCTTT
TRBJ1-3 once TRBV2 TRBD1 CASSPGTGGGNTIYF TGTGCCAGCAGTCCCGGGACAGGGGGTGGAAACACCATATATTTT
TRBJ2-6 . TRBV7-2 . CASSLVAGSGANVLTF TGTGCCAGCAGCTTAGTCGCAGGGTCCGGGGCCAACGTCCTGACTTTC
TRBJ1-5 . TRBV7-9 . CASSLGGGVNQPQHF TGTGCCAGCAGCTTAGGCGGGGGGGTAAATCAGCCCCAGCATTTT
TRBJ1-5 . TRBV11-2 . CASSLEGAQPQHF TGTGCCAGCAGCTTAGAAGGGGCGCAGCCCCAGCATTTT
TRBJ2-7 . TRBV5-1 TRBD1 CASSPRTGGFSSYEQYF TGCGCCAGCAGCCCACGGACAGGGGGCTTTTCCTCCTACGAGCAGTACTTC
TRBJ1-3 few TRBV19 . CASIERDGQGNTIYF TGTGCCAGTATCGAACGGGACGGGCAAGGAAACACCATATATTTT
TRBJ2-7 . TRBV7-6 TRBD1 CASSKRSQGDEQYF TGTGCCAGCAGCAAAAGGTCCCAGGGGGACGAGCAGTACTTC
TRBJ1-1 . TRBV6-5 . CASREGSSRTEAFF TGTGCCAGCAGGGAGGGCAGTTCAAGGACTGAAGCTTTCTTT
TRBJ2-7 . TRBV5-8 . CASIGGHSYEQYF TGTGCCAGCATCGGGGGGCACTCCTACGAGCAGTACTTC
TRBJ1-1 . TRBV18 . CASSLDRNTEAFF TGTGCCAGCTCCTTGGACAGGAACACTGAAGCTTTCTTT
TRBJ1-1 . TRBV7-9 . CASSLAGNTEAFF TGTGCCAGCAGCTTAGCCGGGAACACTGAAGCTTTCTTT
TRBJ1-2 . TRBV5-6 . CASSAGVNYGYTF TGTGCCAGCAGCGCTGGGGTTAACTATGGCTACACCTTC
TRBJ2-1 . TRBV19 . CASRRGTAYNEQFF TGTGCCAGTCGACGGGGGACCGCCTACAATGAGCAGTTCTTC
TRBJ2-7 . TRBV6-1 TRBD2 CASRVSGGALYEQYF TGTGCCAGCAGGGTTAGCGGGGGGGCTCTCTACGAGCAGTACTTC
TRBJ2-5 once TRBV14 . CASSPWDEPGAETQYF TGTGCCAGCAGCCCATGGGACGAACCAGGGGCGGAGACCCAGTACTTC
TRBJ2-2 . TRBV13 TRBD1 CASSPGQETNTGELFF TGTGCCAGCAGCCCGGGACAGGAGACTAACACCGGGGAGCTGTTTTTT
TRBJ1-5 . TRBV27 . CASSLAIYSNQPQHF TGTGCCAGCAGCCTAGCCATTTATAGCAATCAGCCCCAGCATTTT
TRBJ2-3 . TRBV6-1 TRBD2 CASRGLGGGLDTQYF TGTGCCAGCAGGGGCCTAGGCGGGGGGCTAGATACGCAGTATTTT
TRBJ2-2 . TRBV27 . CASSLSANTGELFF TGTGCCAGCAGTTTATCGGCGAACACCGGGGAGCTGTTTTTT
TRBJ1-6 . TRBV5-4 TRBD1 CASSEGQGSYNSPLHF TGTGCCAGCAGCGAAGGACAGGGGAGTTATAATTCACCCCTCCACTTT
TRBJ1-1 . TRBV6-6 . CASKLGGTVNTEAFF TGTGCCAGCAAGCTAGGGGGGACCGTGAACACTGAAGCTTTCTTT
TRBJ1-5 . TRBV30 TRBD1 CAWSEGQGYQPQHF TGTGCCTGGAGTGAGGGACAGGGATATCAGCCCCAGCATTTT
TRBJ1-2 . TRBV23-1 . CASSQVPEAQIYYGYTF TGCGCCAGCAGTCAAGTGCCGGAGGCCCAAATTTACTATGGCTACACCTTC
TRBJ1-1 once TRBV7-9 . CASSHRMTGTEAFF TGTGCCAGCAGCCATCGAATGACGGGCACTGAAGCTTTCTTT
TRBJ1-5 . TRBV19 . CASSRAAYSNQPQHF TGTGCCAGTAGTAGGGCAGCATATAGCAATCAGCCCCAGCATTTT
TRBJ2-1 . TRBV19 . CASSIDSTGSYNEQFF TGTGCCAGTAGTATCGATTCCACTGGGAGTTACAATGAGCAGTTCTTC
TRBJ2-1 . TRBV2 . CASGPLGLAHSYNEQFF TGTGCCAGCGGCCCCTTAGGCTTAGCCCACTCCTACAATGAGCAGTTCTTC
TRBJ2-2 . TRBV6-1 . CASSQDGGNRELFF TGTGCCAGCAGTCAGGACGGTGGTAACCGGGAGCTGTTTTTT
TRBJ2-7 once TRBV5-8 TRBD1 CASSPGQGWDEQYF TGTGCCAGCAGCCCGGGACAGGGTTGGGACGAGCAGTACTTC
TRBJ2-7 . TRBV5-6 TRBD1 CASSPDRGSSYEQYF TGTGCCAGCAGCCCCGACAGGGGAAGCTCCTACGAGCAGTACTTC
TRBJ2-3 . TRBV13 TRBD2 CASSYPQGGSTDTQYF TGTGCCAGCAGCTACCCCCAGGGAGGGAGCACAGATACGCAGTATTTT
TRBJ1-5 . TRBV7-6 . CASSLGGGNQPQHF TGTGCCAGCAGCTTAGGGGGCGGCAATCAGCCCCAGCATTTT
TRBJ2-1 . TRBV7-3 TRBD1 CASSSDRGLYNEQFF TGTGCCAGCAGCTCGGACAGGGGACTCTACAATGAGCAGTTCTTC
TRBJ1-1 once TRBV2 TRBD1 CASIPDRAGNTEAFF TGTGCCAGCATCCCAGACAGGGCAGGGAACACTGAAGCTTTCTTT
TRBJ1-2 . TRBV28 TRBD1 CASSRPGQGLDGYTF TGTGCCAGCAGCAGACCGGGACAGGGCTTGGATGGCTACACCTTC
TRBJ1-6 . TRBV19 . CASSIGGDSPLHF TGTGCCAGTAGTATAGGGGGAGATTCACCCCTCCACTTT
TRBJ2-2 . TRBV5-1 TRBD1 CASSGRYLNRGNFSGELFF TGCGCCAGCAGCGGACGTTACCTAAACAGGGGGAACTTCTCCGGGGAGCTGTTTTTT
TRBJ1-5 once TRBV27 . CASSLAYNQPQHF TGTGCCAGCAGTTTAGCATACAATCAGCCCCAGCATTTT
TRBJ2-3 . TRBV30 . CAWSVIGGSTDTQYF TGTGCCTGGAGTGTAATCGGTGGAAGCACAGATACGCAGTATTTT